This T cell receptor (beta chain) was identified in a study of blood T cell repertoires in COVID-19. Study background: From the United States, Italy and Spain came samples of acute and convalescent COVID-19. Sample material is recorded as cDNA or gDNA derived from T cells, B-cell-depleted T cells, or PBMCs.

The CDR3 sequence is 13 residues long. V lost 4 bases and J 7 bases, leaving 12 bases between the germline ends. Germline lookup yields CDR1 SGHTA and CDR2 FQGNSA. Original processing notes: Nucleated cell counts were estimated from reference gene primer amplification. Sequencing was performed with immunoSEQ multiplex PCR; in TCRdb, only in-frame clones are kept and a portion is missing. V, J and clone size were drawn from that table, and D and trimming were deduced from the DNA. The sample yields hundreds of thousands of clones, about nine tenths seen once. V and J are TRBV7-2 and TRBJ2-3; possibly TRBD1 for D (6 bases). The sequencing sample was made of peripheral blood. The source is a woman aged 55-69 years with acute or convalescent COVID-19. CDR3 nucleotide sequence: TGTGCCAGCAGCTCAACAGGGTTACATACGCAGTATTTT. It encodes CASSSTGLHTQYF.